This TCR beta chain is drawn from a study of regulatory T cells in long-lasting Graves disease. This CDR3 has 13 amino acids. The ends were cut back, 0 bases at V and 3 bases at J, with 9 bases in the middle. Germline loops: CDR1 DFQATT, CDR2 SNEGSKA (reference sequence). The sample holds many counts of this clonotype. Libraries of TCR beta came from iRepertoire HTBI primers plus Arm-PCR of CDR3 regions. TCRdb reprocessed the multiplex PCR reads with MiXCR, giving one entry per CDR3 protein. The table lists about 470,000 distinct CDR3 sequences, about 22% of them singletons. Time point reported: persistent/refractory GD, antithyroid drugs over 5 years with positive TRAb. The TCR library was made from RNA extracted from PBMCs. Into tubes containing EDTA, roughly 10 milliliters of peripheral blood were drawn.

J is TRBJ2-7 and V is TRBV20-1, with D possibly TRBD1 on 6 matching bases. The sample in question was peripheral blood mononuclear cells (PBMCs), obtained when the disease was refractory, from a patient treated with antithyroid drugs. The source is a female donor with Graves disease. CDR3 coding DNA: TGCAGTGCTAGAGATCGAGGGGGCTACGAGCAGTACTTC. It translates to CSARDRGGYEQYF.